The entry that follows covers one T cell receptor beta chain sequence. What it recognizes is unknown. Measured with immunoSEQ multiplex PCR; TCRdb has only the in-frame clones, and not every one. The sample contains 99,000 or so clones, 70% to 90% of which appear only once. This sample was included in a study of T cell responses to AZD1222 COVID-19 vaccine. Study results and caveats: Of spike-specific TCRs, nearly half reportedly target regions left unmutated in variants. Breadth and depth of Spike-specific TCRs rose after two AZD1222 doses.

Germline trimming cut 6 bases from V and 1 base from J; bases unmatched to any gene: 5. In germline, CDR1 is MDHEN, CDR2 SYDVKM. The CDR3 covers 14 residues. Specimen: peripheral blood, collected on day 0 of AZD1222 vaccination. The chain recombines TRBV28 with TRBJ1-2; TRBD1 aligns across 7 bases. The receptor comes from an adult in good health. The CDR3 DNA follows: TGTGCCAGCAGCAACAGGGGCTATAACTATGGCTACACCTTC. Its translation is CASSNRGYNYGYTF.